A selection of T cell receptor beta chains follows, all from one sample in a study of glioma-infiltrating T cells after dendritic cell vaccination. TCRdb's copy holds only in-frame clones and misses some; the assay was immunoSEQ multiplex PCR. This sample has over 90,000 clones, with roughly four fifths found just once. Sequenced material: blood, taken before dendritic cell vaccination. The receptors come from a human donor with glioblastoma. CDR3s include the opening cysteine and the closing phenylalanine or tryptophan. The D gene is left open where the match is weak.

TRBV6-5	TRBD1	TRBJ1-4	TGTGCCAGCGTGACAGGGGCCGAAAAACTGTTTTTT	CASVTGAEKLFF
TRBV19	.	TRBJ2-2	TGTGCCAGTACCTCCTCCGGGGGGAACACCGGGGAGCTGTTTTTT	CASTSSGGNTGELFF
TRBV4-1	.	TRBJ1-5	TGCGCCAGCAGCCAGCGGACGGGGTATCAGCCCCAGCATTTT	CASSQRTGYQPQHF
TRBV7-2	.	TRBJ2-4	TGTGCCAGCAGCTTAGCTCGGCGGCATAGAGACATTCAGTACTTC	CASSLARRHRDIQYF
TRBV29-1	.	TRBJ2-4	TGCAGCGCCGAGAGTAGGGGGGGCGATCCCAAAAACATTCAGTACTTC	CSAESRGGDPKNIQYF
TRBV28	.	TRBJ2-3	TGTGCCAGCAGTTTAAAGAGAGATACGCAGTATTTT	CASSLKRDTQYF
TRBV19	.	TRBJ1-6	TGTGCCAGTACCCCGGGACTGGGGGATTCACCCCTCCACTTT	CASTPGLGDSPLHF
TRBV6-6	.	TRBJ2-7	TGTGCCAGCAGTCCCTCCCTGGGCCTCTCCTACGAGCAGTACTTC	CASSPSLGLSYEQYF
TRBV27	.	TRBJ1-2	TGTGCCAGCAGTCGGAGCCGGGTAGCTAACTATGGCTACACCTTC	CASSRSRVANYGYTF
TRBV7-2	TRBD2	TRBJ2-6	TGTGCCAGCAGCCTGAGCGGGGGGGCCTCTGGGGCCAACGTCCTGACTTTC	CASSLSGGASGANVLTF